This entry lists 32 T cell receptor beta chains sequenced from one sample in a study of vaccination effects on CD4 cells after COVID-19. The data were produced by immunoSEQ multiplex PCR, yet TCRdb's version contains in-frame clones alone and is incomplete. Among approximately 38,000 clones listed, about 63% were seen once. Their cognate antigens are unknown. Cells that had been cultured for 10 days were the source of isolated CD4+ T cells. Each participant was administered two doses of either the BNT162b2 or the mRNA-1273 vaccine. Material: CD4+ T cells from PBMCs cultured without peptide, obtained after COVID-19 vaccination. The receptors were gathered from a human donor who received a COVID-19 vaccine.

This clone has just a few counts. The V and J genes are TRBV3-1 (or the pseudogene TRBV3-2) and TRBJ2-1; D call uncertain. Germline CDR1 LGHDT, CDR2 YNNKEL (reference sequence). The length of the CDR3 is 15 residues. V was clipped by 1 base and J by 9 bases, with 16 bases between them. CDR3 protein: CASSQGMAVRGEQFF. Written as DNA, the CDR3 is TGTGCCAGCAGCCAAGGAATGGCAGTACGTGGTGAGCAGTTCTTC.

The genes are TRBV25-1 and TRBJ1-1; D not resolved. Germline V lookup: CDR1 MGHDK, CDR2 SYGVNS. The ends were cut back, 1 base at V and 1 base at J, with 7 bases in the middle. CDR3 length: 14 amino acids. The CDR3 DNA sequence: TGTGCCAGCAGTGAATGGGGAGGGAACACTGAAGCTTTCTTT. It translates to CASSEWGGNTEAFF.

The sample holds one count of this clone. This rearrangement joins TRBV18 to TRBJ1-1, with D maybe TRBD1 (6 bases). Germline CDR1 KGHSH, CDR2 LQKENI. This CDR3 has 14 amino acids. The V and J ends lost 4 bases and 4 bases respectively, with 13 bases between them. The CDR3 sequence: CASSQDLDSTEAFF. The CDR3 nucleotides are TGTGCCAGCTCACAGGATTTGGACAGCACTGAAGCTTTCTTT.

The CDR3 DNA reads as TGTGCCAGCTCCTACGTTACAGGGGTCGATCAGCCCCAGCATTTT. It translates to CASSYVTGVDQPQHF. V usage is TRBV2 and J usage is TRBJ1-5, with 7 bases lining up with TRBD1. In germline, CDR1 is SNHLY, CDR2 FYNNEI. Trimming removed 8 bases from V and 5 bases from J; junction bases left unmatched: 12. The CDR3 spans 15 residues.

V usage is TRBV5-4 and J usage is TRBJ1-2, with D perhaps matching TRBD1 (5 bases). Germline V gives CDR1 SGHNT, CDR2 YYREEE (reference sequence). The CDR3 contains 17 residues. Trimming took 0 bases from V and 1 from J, leaving 16 bases between them. In DNA form, the CDR3 reads TGTGCCAGCAGCTTGGCGTCGGGGGTTTTAAGTAACTATGGCTACACCTTC. Residues: CASSLASGVLSNYGYTF.

This chain uses TRBV6-1 with TRBJ2-7; possibly TRBD2 for D (6 bases). The CDR3 runs 17 residues. Trimming cost V 4 bases and J 0 bases, with 19 bases left between them. CDR1 and CDR2 from the germline V gene are MNHNS and SASEGT. This CDR3 reads CASSVGGISTLSYEQYF. CDR3 sequence (DNA): TGTGCCAGCAGTGTCGGGGGTATAAGTACCCTCTCCTACGAGCAGTACTTC.

The J gene is TRBJ2-7, the V gene TRBV4-1; TRBD1 might be the D (5 bases). The V gene lost 4 bases and the J gene lost 6 bases, with 22 bases spanning the gap. The CDR3 length is 16 residues. Germline CDR1 and CDR2: MGHRA and YSYEKL. The CDR3 is CASSRNTGIPSLEQYF. The CDR3 DNA sequence: TGCGCCAGCAGCCGAAACACAGGTATACCCTCCCTCGAGCAGTACTTC.

CDR3 loop: CASSQVFLLSGPRTGELFF. For the CDR3, the DNA is TGTGCCAGCAGCCAAGTTTTTCTTCTTAGCGGGCCGAGGACCGGGGAGCTGTTTTTT. J is TRBJ2-2 and V is TRBV3-1 (or the pseudogene TRBV3-2); TRBD2 agrees at 7 bases. V shed 1 base, J shed 5 bases, and the junction held 16 bases outside the gene matches. This CDR3 is built from 19 residues. CDR1 and CDR2 (germline): LGHDT, YNNKEL (reference sequence).

This clone has a handful of counts. The genes are TRBV6-5 and TRBJ2-7; D remains ambiguous. Trimming left V 0 bases short and J 6 bases short, with 9 bases between. The germline V gene has CDR1 MNHEY and CDR2 SVGAGI. CDR3 length: 13 amino acids. CDR3 nucleotide sequence: TGTGCCAGCAGTTACTCTCCCCTGGGCGAGCAGTACTTC. Protein product: CASSYSPLGEQYF.

The chain links TRBV6-1 to TRBJ2-7, with a tentative D call TRBD2 (6 bases). This CDR3 is built from 13 residues. Germline V gene data show CDR1 as MNHNS and CDR2 as SASEGT. The V gene lost 2 bases and the J gene lost 6 bases, with 11 bases spanning the gap. The CDR3, as DNA: TGTGCCAGCAGTGAATGGGGGGTTTTCGAGCAGTACTTC. Translated: CASSEWGVFEQYF.

This clone was picked up a small number of times. The chain recombines TRBV18 with TRBJ1-6, with a possible D match to TRBD1 (5 bases). V gave up 3 bases and J gave up 7 bases, with 7 bases separating them. Germline CDR1 is KGHSH and CDR2 is LQKENI. CDR3 length equals 13 residues. The CDR3 sequence: CASSPAGNSPLHF. The CDR3 nucleotides are TGTGCCAGCTCACCCGCAGGGAATTCACCCCTCCACTTT.

V is TRBV11-2 and J is TRBJ1-3, with D perhaps matching TRBD1 (5 bases). The CDR3 covers 17 residues. Germline CDR1 and CDR2: SGHAT and FQNNGV. V lost 6 bases and J lost 4, with 22 bases in between. CDR3 in DNA: TGTGCCAGCAGTCCCCTCGCCCTACGGGACCGAGGAAACACCATATATTTT. It codes for CASSPLALRDRGNTIYF.

The V call is TRBV5-1, the J call TRBJ2-5, with TRBD1 identical over 8 bases. This CDR3 has 15 amino acids. The ends lost 0 bases at V and 5 bases at J; junction bases unmatched: 6. CDR1 is SGHRS and CDR2 is YFSETQ in the germline V gene. This chain's CDR3 is CASSLAPTGEETQYF. CDR3 DNA: TGCGCCAGCAGCTTGGCACCGACAGGGGAGGAGACCCAGTACTTC.

The gene calls are TRBV12-5 and TRBJ2-3; 7 nucleotides match TRBD2. Germline V CDR1 and CDR2: LGHNT, FRNRAP. J was trimmed by 2 bases and V by 3 bases; bases with no gene match: 5. The CDR3 sequence is 15 residues long. DNA for the CDR3: TGTGCTAGTGGTTTTGCCGGGAGGACCACAGATACGCAGTATTTT. Protein: CASGFAGRTTDTQYF.

This chain connects TRBV11-2 to TRBJ1-6; 8 nucleotides agree with TRBD1. Germline assignment: CDR1 SGHAT and CDR2 FQNNGV. V was clipped by 3 bases and J by 0 bases; unmatched bases: 4. The CDR3 loop spans 17 amino acids. CDR3 DNA sequence: TGTGCCAGCAGCTTCCGGGACAGGCGCTCCTATAATTCACCCCTCCACTTT. It yields the protein CASSFRDRRSYNSPLHF. Supplemented by reference TRBV11-2 and TRBJ1-6, the full variable domain reads EAGVAQSPRYKIIEKRQSVAFWCNPISGHATLYWYQQILGQGPKLLIQFQNNGVVDDSQLPKDRFSAERLKGVDSTLKIQPAKLEDSAVYLCASSFRDRRSYNSPLHFGNGTRLTVT.

The chain recombines TRBV18 with TRBJ1-2; D is unclear. In germline, CDR1 is KGHSH, CDR2 LQKENI. The CDR3 is made up of 11 amino acids. Trimming shortened V by 3 bases and J by 9 bases, and 8 bases separated the two germline ends. This CDR3 is CASSPSQSYTF. CDR3 DNA: TGTGCCAGCTCACCTAGTCAAAGCTACACCTTC.

The chain carries TRBV27 and TRBJ2-1; 7 positions match TRBD2. The V and J ends lost 2 bases and 2 bases, in that order; junction bases with no gene match: 6. CDR3 length equals 16 residues. CDR1 is MNHEY, CDR2 SMNVEV, per germline (reference sequence). The CDR3 loop reads CASSLRGGSTYNEQFF. The CDR3, as DNA: TGTGCCAGCAGTTTACGCGGCGGGAGTACCTACAATGAGCAGTTCTTC.

The chain joins TRBV18 to TRBJ1-1; D might be TRBD1 (6 bases). Germline V CDR1 and CDR2: KGHSH, LQKENI. This CDR3 contains 15 residues. V was clipped by 1 base and J by 0 bases, with 9 bases between them. CDR3 residues: CASSPRTAMNTEAFF. CDR3 sequence (DNA): TGTGCCAGCTCACCACGGACAGCCATGAACACTGAAGCTTTCTTT.

This clone was picked up a small number of times. The V call is TRBV27, the J call TRBJ1-3; no firm D call. Germline V gene lookup returns CDR1 MNHEY and CDR2 SMNVEV (reference sequence). V was pared by 1 base and J by 0 bases, with 19 bases between. The CDR3 has 19 amino acids. The DNA of the CDR3 is TGTGCCAGCAGTTTATGGCGACCAGGCAGAGAATTCTCTGGAAACACCATATATTTT. It yields the protein CASSLWRPGREFSGNTIYF.

J is TRBJ2-7 and V is TRBV6-5; 7 bases agree with TRBD1. The V segment lost 0 bases and the J segment 2 bases; nucleotides outside the gene matches: 7. CDR1 is MNHEY and CDR2 is SVGAGI in the germline V gene. The CDR3 covers 16 residues. CDR3 sequence (DNA): TGTGCCAGCAGTTACTCGACTGGACAGGCGACCTACGAGCAGTACTTC. Its protein is CASSYSTGQATYEQYF.

This clone was counted only a few times. The rearrangement uses TRBV11-2 and TRBJ2-7; 8 nucleotides match TRBD2. Germline CDR1 reads SGHAT; CDR2 reads FQNNGV. CDR3 length: 16 residues. V was clipped by 6 bases and J by 3 bases; unmatched bases: 13. The CDR3 DNA sequence: TGTGCCAGCAGTTCGGGAGGGGCAGGGTCTCTCTACGAGCAGTACTTC. Translating it yields CASSSGGAGSLYEQYF.

CDR3 sequence: CASSEGHRITEAFF. The CDR3 region has the DNA TGTGCCAGCAGTGAAGGACATCGGATCACTGAAGCTTTCTTT. The chain employs TRBV6-1 and TRBJ1-1; no definite D call. The CDR3 is made up of 14 amino acids. V was pared by 1 base and J by 4 bases, with 10 bases between. Germline V CDR1 and CDR2: MNHNS, SASEGT.

This chain uses TRBV6-2 or TRBV6-3 with TRBJ1-2, with TRBD1 matching 10 bases. The trim removed 0 bases at V and 4 bases at J, leaving 2 bases unmatched. CDR1 MNHEY and CDR2 SVGEGT come from the germline V gene. CDR3 size: 15 residues. The CDR3 DNA reads as TGTGCCAGCAGTTACTCCAGGACAGGGGGCTATGGCTACACCTTC. Translated, it gives CASSYSRTGGYGYTF.

This chain connects TRBV4-1 to TRBJ2-7; 11 bases are shared with TRBD2. This CDR3 is built from 15 residues. CDR1 and CDR2 from the germline V gene are MGHRA and YSYEKL. V dropped 4 bases and J dropped 2; count of bases not matched to a gene: 4. The CDR3 DNA follows: TGCGCCAGCAGCCTCGGACTAGCGGGTCCCTACGAGCAGTACTTC. Translating gives CASSLGLAGPYEQYF.

The CDR3 nucleotides read TGTGCCAGCAGCTTGGGCGGTAAAGAGACCCAGTACTTC. This gives the protein CASSLGGKETQYF. The chain combines TRBV5-6 with TRBJ2-5; no clear D. Trimming took off 0 bases at V and 3 bases at J, with 6 bases between the two ends. Per the germline V gene, CDR1 is SGHDT and CDR2 is YYEEEE. The CDR3 extends over 13 amino acids.

The rearrangement links TRBV5-1 to TRBJ1-1; TRBD1 aligns across 7 bases. Trimming cost V 9 bases and J 1 base; bases outside gene matches: 9. This CDR3 contains 14 residues. Germline V gene lookup returns CDR1 SGHRS and CDR2 YFSETQ. CDR3 residues: CATRSRGANTEAFF. CDR3 DNA sequence: TGCGCCACCCGAAGCAGGGGGGCGAACACTGAAGCTTTCTTT.

The J gene is TRBJ2-4, the V gene TRBV5-8; no clear D. Trimming stripped 2 bases from V and 0 bases from J, with 12 bases between. The germline V gene encodes CDR1 SGHTS and CDR2 YDEGEE. There are 16 residues in the CDR3. For the CDR3, the DNA is TGTGCCAGCAGCTTCGGGCGCACACAAGCCAAAAACATTCAGTACTTC. This gives the protein CASSFGRTQAKNIQYF.

This clone was seen a handful of times. The chain carries TRBV6-5 and TRBJ2-7, with D perhaps assigned TRBD1 or TRBD2 (5 bases each). The germline gives CDR1 MNHEY, CDR2 SVGAGI. Between the trimmed V and J ends, which lost 5 bases and 3 bases, there was a span of 14 bases. The CDR3 loop spans 14 amino acids. Written as DNA, the CDR3 is TGTGCCAGCAGTACGGGACCGAGGCTCTACGAGCAGTACTTC. It encodes CASSTGPRLYEQYF.

This chain joins TRBV30 and TRBJ1-4; no firm D call. Germline V lookup: CDR1 GTSNPN, CDR2 SVGIG (reference sequence). V lost 3 bases, J lost 7 bases, and 15 bases lay in between. This CDR3 region has 14 residues. The CDR3 DNA sequence: TGTGCCTGGAGCACTTGGACCACGGGTGAAAAACTGTTTTTT. Translated, it gives CAWSTWTTGEKLFF.

The chain is built from TRBV5-4 and TRBJ1-2, with 8 bases matching TRBD1. The V gene's germline CDR1 is SGHNT and CDR2 YYREEE (reference sequence). This CDR3 spans 16 amino acids. The V segment lost 3 bases and the J segment 5 bases; nucleotides outside the gene matches: 12. DNA for the CDR3: TGTGCCAGCAGCTCCTCTAGGGGGACAGGTGGTTATGGCTACACCTTC. It translates to CASSSSRGTGGYGYTF.

The chain couples TRBV6-6 to TRBJ1-4, with no clear D. V lost 2 bases to trimming and J lost 3 bases, with 4 bases between them. Per the germline V gene, CDR1 is MNHNY and CDR2 is SVGAGI (reference sequence). CDR3 length equals 13 residues. In nucleotides, the CDR3 is TGTGCCAGCAGTTACGGTCCTAATGAAAAACTGTTTTTT. Its protein is CASSYGPNEKLFF.

V usage is TRBV6-1 and J usage is TRBJ2-4; 9 bases fit TRBD1. Germline CDR1 reads MNHNS; CDR2 reads SASEGT. This CDR3 comprises 16 residues. The junction had 4 bases not matched to a gene; V was cut back by 4 bases and J by 0 bases. In DNA, the CDR3 is TGTGCCAGCAGTGCGACAGGGGGTGTAGCCAAAAACATTCAGTACTTC. Protein: CASSATGGVAKNIQYF.